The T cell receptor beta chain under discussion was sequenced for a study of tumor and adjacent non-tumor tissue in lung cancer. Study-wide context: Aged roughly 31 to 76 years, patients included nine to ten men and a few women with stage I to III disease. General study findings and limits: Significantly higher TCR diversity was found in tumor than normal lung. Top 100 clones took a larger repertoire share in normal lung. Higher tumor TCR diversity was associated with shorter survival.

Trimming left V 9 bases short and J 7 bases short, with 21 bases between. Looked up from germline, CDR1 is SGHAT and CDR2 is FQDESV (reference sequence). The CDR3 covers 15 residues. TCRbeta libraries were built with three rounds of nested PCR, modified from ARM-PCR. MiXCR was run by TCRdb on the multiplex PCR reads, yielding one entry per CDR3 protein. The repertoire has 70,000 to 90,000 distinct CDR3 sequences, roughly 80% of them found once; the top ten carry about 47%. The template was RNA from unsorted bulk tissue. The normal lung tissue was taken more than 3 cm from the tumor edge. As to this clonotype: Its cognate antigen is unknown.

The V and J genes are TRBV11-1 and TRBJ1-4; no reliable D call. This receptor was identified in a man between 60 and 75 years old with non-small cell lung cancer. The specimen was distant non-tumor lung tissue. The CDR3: CASSGSSSRGEKLFF. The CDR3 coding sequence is TGTGCCAGTAGTGGTAGTTCCTCCCGAGGTGAAAAACTGTTTTTT. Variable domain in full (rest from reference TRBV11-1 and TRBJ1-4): EAEVAQSPRYKITEKSQAVAFWCDPISGHATLYWYRQILGQGPELLVQFQDESVVDDSQLPKDRFSAERLKGVDSTLKIQPAELGDSAMYLCASSGSSSRGEKLFFGSGTQLSVL.